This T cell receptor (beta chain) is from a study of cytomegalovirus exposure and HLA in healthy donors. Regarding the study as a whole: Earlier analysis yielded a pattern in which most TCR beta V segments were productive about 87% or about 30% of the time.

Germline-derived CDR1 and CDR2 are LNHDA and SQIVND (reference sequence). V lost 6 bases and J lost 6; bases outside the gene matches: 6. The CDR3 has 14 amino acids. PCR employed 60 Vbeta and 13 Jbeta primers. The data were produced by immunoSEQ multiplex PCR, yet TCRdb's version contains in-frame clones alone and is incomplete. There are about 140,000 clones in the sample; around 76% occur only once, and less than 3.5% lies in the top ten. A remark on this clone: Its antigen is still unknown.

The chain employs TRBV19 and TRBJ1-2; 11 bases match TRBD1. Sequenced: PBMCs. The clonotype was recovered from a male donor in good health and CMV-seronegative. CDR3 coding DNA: TGTGCCAGTAGGACCCGGGACAGGGGGGATGGCTACACCTTC. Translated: CASRTRDRGDGYTF.